This TCR beta chain was retrieved from a study of blood T cell repertoires in COVID-19. The data were produced by immunoSEQ multiplex PCR, yet TCRdb's version contains in-frame clones alone and is incomplete. This sample has 250,000 to 300,000 clones, with around 84% found just once. Ages ranged from about 18 to 100 years, with residence in 20 to 30 US areas. Unmatched junction bases numbered 7, after V lost 6 bases and J lost 4 bases. Looked up from germline, CDR1 is SGHRS and CDR2 is YFSETQ. CDR3 length: 13 residues. The clonotype was recovered from a man aged 18 to 35 who had recovered from COVID-19. What was sequenced was PBMCs or T cells enriched from blood (not recorded which). V usage is TRBV5-1 and J usage is TRBJ2-7; 7 positions match TRBD1. The chain's CDR3 is CASNQGDMYEQYF. CDR3 nucleotides: TGCGCCAGCAATCAGGGGGATATGTACGAGCAGTACTTC.